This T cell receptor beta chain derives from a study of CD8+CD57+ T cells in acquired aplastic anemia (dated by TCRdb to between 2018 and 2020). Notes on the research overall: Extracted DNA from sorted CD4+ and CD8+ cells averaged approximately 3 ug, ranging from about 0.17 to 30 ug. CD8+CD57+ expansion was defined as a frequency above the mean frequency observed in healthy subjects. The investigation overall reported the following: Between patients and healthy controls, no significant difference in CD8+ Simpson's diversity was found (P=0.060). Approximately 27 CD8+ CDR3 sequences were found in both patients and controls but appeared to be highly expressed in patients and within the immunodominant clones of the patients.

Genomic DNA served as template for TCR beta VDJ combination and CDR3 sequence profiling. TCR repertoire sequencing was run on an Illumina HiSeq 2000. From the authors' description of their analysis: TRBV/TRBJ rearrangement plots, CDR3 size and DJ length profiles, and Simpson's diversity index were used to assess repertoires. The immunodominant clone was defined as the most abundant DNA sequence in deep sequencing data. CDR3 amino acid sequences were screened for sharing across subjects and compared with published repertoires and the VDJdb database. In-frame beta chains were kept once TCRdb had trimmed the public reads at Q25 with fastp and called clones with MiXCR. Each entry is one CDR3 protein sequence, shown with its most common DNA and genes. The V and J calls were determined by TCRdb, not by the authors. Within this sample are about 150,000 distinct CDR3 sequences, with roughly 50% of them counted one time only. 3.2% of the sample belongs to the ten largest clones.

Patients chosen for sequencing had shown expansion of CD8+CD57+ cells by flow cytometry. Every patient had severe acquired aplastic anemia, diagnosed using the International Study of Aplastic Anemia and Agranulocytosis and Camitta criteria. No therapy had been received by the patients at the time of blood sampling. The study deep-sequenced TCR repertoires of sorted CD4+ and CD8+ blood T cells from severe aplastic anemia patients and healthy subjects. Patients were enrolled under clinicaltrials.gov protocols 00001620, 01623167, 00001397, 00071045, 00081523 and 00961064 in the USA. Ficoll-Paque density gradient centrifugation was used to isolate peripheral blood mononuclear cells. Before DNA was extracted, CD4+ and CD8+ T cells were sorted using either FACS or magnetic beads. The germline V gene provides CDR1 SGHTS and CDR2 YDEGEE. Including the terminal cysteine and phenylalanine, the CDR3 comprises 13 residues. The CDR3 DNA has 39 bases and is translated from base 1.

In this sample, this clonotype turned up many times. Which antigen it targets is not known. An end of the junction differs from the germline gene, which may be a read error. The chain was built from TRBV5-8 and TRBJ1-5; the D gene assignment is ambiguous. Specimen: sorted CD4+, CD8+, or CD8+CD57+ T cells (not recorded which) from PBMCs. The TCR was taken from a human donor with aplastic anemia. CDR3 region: CASSLNSDQPQHF. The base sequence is TGTGCCAGCAGCTTGAATAGCGATCAGCCCCAGCATTTT. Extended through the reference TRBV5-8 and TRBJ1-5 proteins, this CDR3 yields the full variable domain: EAGVTQSPTHLIKTRGQQATLRCSPISGHTSVYWYQQALGLGLQFLLWYDEGEERNRGNFPPRFSGRQFPNYSSELNVNALELEDSALYLCASSLNSDQPQHFGDGTRLSIL.